The 21 T cell receptor beta chains below come from one sample, sequenced in a study of shared clonotypes between healthy human individuals. Sequenced by immunoSEQ multiplex PCR; TCRdb stores in-frame clones only, minus some. The data hold roughly 1.5 million clones, with under 99% observed a single time. Sequencing was performed on naive CD4+ T cells sorted from blood. Subset indicated: CD45RA+ positively selected. The receptor set was obtained from a man aged 25-45 years in good health.

This clone was observed once. Different DNA sequences within this sample yield the same CDR3. The chain joins TRBV27 to TRBJ1-5; D perhaps matches TRBD1 (6 bases). Germline V gene sequence: CDR1 MNHEY, CDR2 SMNVEV (reference sequence). V shed 2 bases and J shed 1 base, with 6 bases lying between them. The CDR3 loop spans 14 amino acids. CDR3 protein: CASSLQGSNQPQHF. The CDR3 region has the DNA TGTGCCAGCAGTTTACAGGGGAGCAATCAGCCCCAGCATTTT.

This rearrangement joins TRBV5-5 to TRBJ2-5, with 8 bases fitting TRBD2. Per germline, CDR1 SGHKS and CDR2 YYEKEE (reference sequence). V shed 1 base, J shed 5 bases, and the junction held 4 bases outside the gene matches. This CDR3 is built from 14 residues. CDR3 in DNA: TGTGCCAGCAGCTTGATAGCGGGATTGGAGACCCAGTACTTC. Its protein is CASSLIAGLETQYF.

With respect to this clone: Other DNA variants within this sample encode the same CDR3. The chain couples TRBV10-3 to TRBJ1-5; no clear D. Germline assignment: CDR1 ENHRY and CDR2 SYGVKD. V lost 6 bases and J lost 3, with 9 bases in between. The CDR3 is made up of 13 amino acids. This CDR3 is CAIRQGSNQPQHF. The CDR3 region has the DNA TGTGCCATCAGACAAGGGTCCAATCAGCCCCAGCATTTT.

The rearrangement joins TRBV6-6 to TRBJ2-3; TRBD1 agrees at 8 bases. CDR1 is MNHNY and CDR2 is SVGAGI in the germline V gene (reference sequence). Trimming cost V 1 base and J 6 bases; bases outside gene matches: 3. The CDR3 has 14 residues. The CDR3 here is CASSYFRTGDTQYF. DNA for the CDR3: TGTGCCAGCAGTTACTTCCGGACAGGGGATACGCAGTATTTT.

The chain employs TRBV7-2 and TRBJ1-2; D is uncertain. Between the trimmed V and J ends, which lost 7 bases and 6 bases, there was a span of 15 bases. Germline CDR1 is SGHTA and CDR2 is FQGNSA. The CDR3 consists of 13 residues. CDR3 amino acids: CASTPRVSNGYTF. In nucleotides, the CDR3 is TGTGCCAGCACCCCAAGGGTGTCAAATGGCTACACCTTC.

The rearrangement joins TRBV28 to TRBJ2-7; 9 bases align to TRBD1. The trim removed 6 bases at V and 3 bases at J, leaving 3 bases unmatched. The germline gives CDR1 MDHEN, CDR2 SYDVKM. The CDR3 is 13 amino acids. Written as DNA, the CDR3 is TGTGCCAGCAGAGGGGACAGGGTCTACGAGCAGTACTTC. Protein: CASRGDRVYEQYF.

Concerning this clone itself: The sample has other DNA sequences that encode this CDR3 too. The genes are TRBV9 and TRBJ2-3; unclear D gene. Germline values: CDR1 SGDLS, CDR2 YYNGEE. Trimming shortened V by 2 bases and J by 5 bases, and 3 bases separated the two germline ends. The CDR3 has 11 amino acids. CDR3 nucleotides: TGTGCCAGCAGCGTCGGAGATACGCAGTATTTT. This gives the protein CASSVGDTQYF.

This clone showed up just once. The rearrangement uses TRBV14 and TRBJ1-1; no firm D call. This CDR3 is 15 amino acids long. In germline, CDR1 is SGHDN, CDR2 FVKESK. The germline V and J ends were trimmed by 2 bases and 0 bases, with 10 bases remaining between them. DNA of the CDR3: TGTGCCAGCAGCCAATATACGAGAATGAACACTGAAGCTTTCTTT. This sequence encodes CASSQYTRMNTEAFF.

This chain's CDR3 is CASSPGQGADEQYF. As DNA, the CDR3 is TGTGCCAGCAGCCCAGGACAGGGGGCTGACGAGCAGTACTTC. The rearrangement links TRBV7-2 to TRBJ2-7, with 11 bases matching TRBD1. The CDR3 spans 14 residues. Germline-derived CDR1 and CDR2 are SGHTA and FQGNSA. J was trimmed by 5 bases and V by 5 bases; bases with no gene match: 5.

The V and J genes are TRBV18 and TRBJ2-5; 9 bases are a match to TRBD2. The trim removed 0 bases at V and 5 bases at J, leaving 13 bases unmatched. This CDR3 has 18 residues. CDR1 is KGHSH and CDR2 is LQKENI in the germline V gene. The CDR3 here is CASSPPNLVAGVLETQYF. CDR3 in DNA: TGTGCCAGCTCACCACCCAATTTGGTAGCGGGAGTTCTGGAGACCCAGTACTTC.

The chain links TRBV7-2 to TRBJ2-1, with 10 bases matching TRBD1. From germline, CDR1 is SGHTA and CDR2 FQGNSA. The V gene end was trimmed by 1 base and the J gene end by 2 bases; junction bases not matched to a gene: 2. The length of the CDR3 is 16 residues. CDR3 coding DNA: TGTGCCAGCAGCTTAGTGACAGGGGGCGCCTACAATGAGCAGTTCTTC. Residues: CASSLVTGGAYNEQFF. The whole variable domain, remainder taken from reference TRBV7-2 and TRBJ2-1, is GAGVSQSPSNKVTEKGKDVELRCDPISGHTALYWYRQSLGQGLEFLIYFQGNSAPDKSGLPSDRFSAERTGGSVSTLTIQRTQQEDSAVYLCASSLVTGGAYNEQFFGPGTRLTVL.

This clone was found once. The chain uses TRBV10-2 and TRBJ1-2; TRBD1 might be the D (6 bases). The V end was cut by 3 bases, the J end by 6 bases, with 11 bases between. Germline loops: CDR1 WSHSY, CDR2 SAAADI. This CDR3 has 13 residues. The DNA for the CDR3 is TGCGCCAGCAGTGATCCCGGGGACAATGGCTACACCTTC. Its protein is CASSDPGDNGYTF.

The chain recombines TRBV6-5 with TRBJ1-1; D unclear. V lost 4 bases to trimming and J lost 4 bases, with 10 bases between them. The CDR3 consists of 13 residues. Germline-derived CDR1 and CDR2 are MNHEY and SVGAGI. The CDR3 loop is CASSFVVSTEAFF. CDR3 bases: TGTGCCAGCAGTTTTGTGGTCTCCACTGAAGCTTTCTTT.

This chain joins TRBV7-2 and TRBJ2-2; TRBD1 matches at 8 bases. The CDR3 covers 16 residues. V dropped 5 bases and J dropped 4; count of bases not matched to a gene: 9. The germline gives CDR1 SGHTA, CDR2 FQGNSA. The CDR3 loop reads CASSKRQGLGTGELFF. The CDR3 nucleotides are TGTGCCAGCAGCAAACGACAGGGGCTGGGCACCGGGGAGCTGTTTTTT.

This sequence joins TRBV6-1 and TRBJ2-1, with D tentatively TRBD2 (5 bases). There are 15 residues in the CDR3. The ends were cut back, 1 base at V and 3 bases at J, with 10 bases in the middle. Germline V gene lookup returns CDR1 MNHNS and CDR2 SASEGT. The CDR3 protein is CASSEVGSGYNEQFF. CDR3 sequence (DNA): TGTGCCAGCAGTGAAGTGGGAAGCGGCTACAATGAGCAGTTCTTC.

The chain couples TRBV4-1 to TRBJ2-7; 7 bases fit TRBD1. The CDR3 runs 15 residues. CDR1 and CDR2 (germline): MGHRA, YSYEKL. The J segment lost 2 bases and the V segment lost 3 bases, leaving 7 bases of the junction unmatched. CDR3 sequence: CASSQTPGQPYEQYF. The CDR3 DNA sequence: TGCGCCAGCAGCCAGACCCCGGGACAGCCCTACGAGCAGTACTTC.

This chain uses TRBV11-2 with TRBJ2-2, with D unresolved. The germline V and J ends were trimmed by 2 bases and 1 base, with 11 bases remaining between them. CDR3 length: 16 amino acids. The germline V gene has CDR1 SGHAT and CDR2 FQNNGV. DNA of the CDR3: TGTGCCAGCAGCTTATTCGTTTCGGGGAACACCGGGGAGCTGTTTTTT. Translated: CASSLFVSGNTGELFF.

The V gene is TRBV6-6, the J gene TRBJ1-5; a weak D match, TRBD1 (6 bases). CDR1 is MNHNY and CDR2 is SVGAGI in the germline V gene (reference sequence). This CDR3 is 16 amino acids long. Trimming pared 5 bases from V and 2 bases from J, leaving 16 bases between. CDR3 coding DNA: TGTGCCAGCAGTCCCGGGACATCGAGGGGCAATCAGCCCCAGCATTTT. It translates to CASSPGTSRGNQPQHF.

This chain links TRBV10-3 with TRBJ2-3, with TRBD2 matching 8 bases. J gave up 1 base and V 3 bases, and 3 bases lay outside the gene matches. Germline V CDR1 and CDR2: ENHRY, SYGVKD. There are 15 residues in the CDR3. The DNA of the CDR3 is TGTGCCATCAGTGATAGCGGGACTCGCACAGATACGCAGTATTTT. Translated, it gives CAISDSGTRTDTQYF.

The genes are TRBV5-6 and TRBJ1-4; TRBD1 is a possible D gene (5 bases). Germline loops: CDR1 SGHDT, CDR2 YYEEEE. The V and J ends lost 4 bases and 2 bases respectively, with 9 bases between them. This CDR3 is built from 14 residues. The CDR3 spells CASSAGLTNEKLFF. CDR3 coding DNA: TGTGCCAGCAGCGCAGGGTTGACTAATGAAAAACTGTTTTTT.

Remarks on this clone: This sample includes further DNA sequences coding for the same CDR3. This chain uses TRBV2 with TRBJ2-7; no firm D call. V lost 6 bases, J lost 1 base, and 7 bases lay in between. Germline V gene data show CDR1 as SNHLY and CDR2 as FYNNEI. The CDR3 runs to 12 residues. The CDR3 DNA is TGTGCCAGCAGGGACGATTCCTACGAGCAGTACTTC. It yields the protein CASRDDSYEQYF. Supplemented by reference TRBV2 and TRBJ2-7, the full variable domain reads EPEVTQTPSHQVTQMGQEVILRCVPISNHLYFYWYRQILGQKVEFLVSFYNNEISEKSEIFDDQFSVERPDGSNFTLKIRSTKLEDSAMYFCASRDDSYEQYFGPGTRLTVT.